The TCR beta chain under discussion was sequenced for a study of early T cells in non-severe SARS-CoV-2 infection. Study overall: Sequencing input comprised bulk RNA from unsorted whole blood; chain pairing was not available.

Notes on the study in general: Sequences matched to VDJdb favored anti-spike CD8 responses, while private and CD4 specificities were missed.

The table lists this clonotype with many counts. Its specificity is not known. MiXCR, applied by TCRdb to the 5' RACE reads, yields one record per CDR3 protein. Here the sample spans around 77,000 distinct CDR3 sequences, roughly 4.7% being singletons. The ends lost 4 bases at V and 7 bases at J; junction bases unmatched: 5. CDR3 length equals 13 residues. The V call is TRBV12-3 or TRBV12-4, the J call TRBJ2-5; TRBD1 agrees at 8 bases. The sequence came from an adult who was a healthcare worker with PCR-confirmed SARS-CoV-2 infection or an uninfected control (not recorded which). This material consisted of whole blood, taken at baseline. The CDR3 region has the DNA TGTGCCAGCAGTTACGGACAGGGCAGGACCCAGTACTTC. Encoded protein: CASSYGQGRTQYF.